What follows is one TCR beta chain and its context. The data are from a study of T cell repertoires in cytomegalovirus infection. Trimming pared 1 base from V and 1 base from J, leaving 14 bases between. This CDR3 contains 15 residues. Germline V gene data show CDR1 as DFQATT and CDR2 as SNEGSKA (reference sequence). Via MiXCR, TCRdb re-called the reads, giving one row per CDR3 protein. The repertoire holds hundreds of thousands of distinct CDR3 sequences, with roughly 17% as singletons. The sequencing sample was made of PBMCs. The receptor was derived from a human donor in good health (CMV status not recorded). Some clones in this sample may be carry-over from other donors' samples. This sequence joins TRBV20-1 and TRBJ2-7; tentatively, D is TRBD1 (6 bases). CDR3 sequence: CSARGRPGTSYEQYF. The CDR3 nucleotides read TGCAGTGCTAGAGGGCGGCCAGGGACATCCTACGAGCAGTACTTC.